Reported below is one T cell receptor (beta chain). The antigen is undetermined. The germline CDR1 and CDR2 sequences are SQVTM and ANQGSEA. Between the trimmed V and J ends, which lost 8 bases and 2 bases, there was a span of 21 bases. This CDR3 is built from 15 residues. This sample is drawn from a study of tumor and adjacent non-tumor tissue in lung cancer. No cell sorting was done before RNA was extracted from the tissue. This non-tumor lung sample came from over 3 cm beyond the tumor edge. Donors were chemotherapy-naive, newly diagnosed lung cancer surgical patients in China, August–November 2014. A modified ARM-PCR protocol with three rounds of nested PCR amplified TCRbeta. Using its own MiXCR run on the multiplex PCR reads, TCRdb lists one record per CDR3 protein. This table has about 90,000 distinct CDR3 sequences, roughly three quarters appearing once. Overall study findings and caveats: Normal lung showed higher cumulative top 100 clone frequency than tumor. Compared with tumor, normal lung showed significantly lower TCR diversity.

The TCR was taken from a woman in her forties or fifties with non-small cell lung cancer. Sequenced material: distant non-tumor lung tissue. V usage is TRBV29-1 and J usage is TRBJ2-5; D possibly uses TRBD1 or TRBD2 (6 bases each). CDR3 DNA: TGCAGCCTCCGACTTGAGGGGGGATTACAAGAGACCCAGTACTTC. Amino acids: CSLRLEGGLQETQYF.